Following are 30 T cell receptor beta chains from one sample sequenced in a study of Graves' ophthalmopathy and Graves' hyperthyroidism listed by TCRdb under 2018. TCRdb lists the instrument as Illumina HiSeq 2000. TCR beta CDR3 regions were amplified from RNA transcripts for repertoire sequencing. The first round of RT-PCR was done with HTBI primers and the Qiagen OneStep RT-PCR kit, and was followed by a second round of multiplex PCR, then size selection and purification. The public sequencing data were trimmed at Q25 with fastp and processed into clonotypes with MiXCR by TCRdb, which kept only in-frame beta chains. Each entry merges the rows of one CDR3 protein and shows their most common DNA and genes. Recorded for this sample are roughly 400,000 distinct CDR3 sequences; about 18% of them occurred a single time. Roughly 2.3% of the sample belongs to the ten largest clones. The material sequenced was peripheral blood. The source of these receptors is an adult woman with stable Graves' hyperthyroidism.

The table lists this clonotype with many counts. The chain joins TRBV20-1 to TRBJ2-5, with D perhaps matching TRBD2 (7 bases). Germline CDR1 and CDR2: DFQATT and SNEGSKA (reference sequence). CDR3 length equals 13 residues. V was clipped by 6 bases and J by 4 bases, with 15 bases between them. The CDR3 DNA sequence: TGCAGTGCCCCAATAGGGGGGGCAGAGACCCAGTACTTC. Amino acid sequence: CSAPIGGAETQYF.

This clonotype was counted at least ten times. The chain has TRBV29-1 and TRBJ1-3, with 7 bases lining up with TRBD1. Trimming removed 4 bases from V and 0 bases from J; junction bases left unmatched: 3. CDR3 length: 14 amino acids. Germline CDR1 is SQVTM and CDR2 is ANQGSEA. The CDR3 is CSVAQGGSGNTIYF. The CDR3 DNA is TGCAGCGTTGCCCAGGGGGGCTCTGGAAACACCATATATTTT.

A few counts support this clonotype. The chain's CDR3 is CASSLADEQYV. For the CDR3, the DNA is TGTGCCAGCAGTTTAGCTGACGAGCAGTACGTC. V gene TRBV12-3 or TRBV12-4 combines with J gene TRBJ2-7; D is uncertain. The ends were cut back, 0 bases at V and 5 bases at J, with 2 bases in the middle. The CDR3 runs to 11 residues.

The chain combines TRBV3-1 with TRBJ1-1; 7 nucleotides match TRBD1. The CDR3 sequence is 16 residues long. The germline V gene has CDR1 LGHDT and CDR2 YNNKEL (reference sequence). V gave up 2 bases and J gave up 2 bases; unmatched junction bases: 8. This chain's CDR3 is CASSQSWGQFNTEAFF. The CDR3 nucleotides read TGTGCCAGCAGCCAATCCTGGGGACAGTTTAACACTGAAGCTTTCTTT. Looking up the rest from reference TRBV3-1 and TRBJ1-1 gives the full variable domain: DTAVSQTPKYLVTQMGNDKSIKCEQNLGHDTMYWYKQDSKKFLKIMFSYNNKELIINETVPNRFSPKSPDKAHLNLHINSLELGDSAVYFCASSQSWGQFNTEAFFGQGTRLTVV.

This clonotype was observed at least ten times. The chain links TRBV6-1 to TRBJ1-1; D remains ambiguous. The CDR3 spans 15 residues. V lost 7 bases, J lost 0 bases, and 15 bases lay in between. Germline V gives CDR1 MNHNS, CDR2 SASEGT. CDR3 in DNA: TGTGCCAGCACCTCATTGGGCGGCTTGAACACTGAAGCTTTCTTT. This gives the protein CASTSLGGLNTEAFF.

This sequence joins TRBV5-1 and TRBJ1-2; TRBD1 matches 7 bases. Germline CDR1 and CDR2: SGHRS and YFSETQ. The CDR3 consists of 14 residues. The V gene end was trimmed by 3 bases and the J gene end by 6 bases; junction bases not matched to a gene: 8. The CDR3 bases are TGCGCCAGCAGCTGGACAGGAACTCGGGATGGCTACACCTTC. Residues: CASSWTGTRDGYTF.

This clonotype was detected many times. The V gene is TRBV12-3 or TRBV12-4, the J gene TRBJ2-7; TRBD1 aligns across 8 bases. Losses at the gene ends were 5 bases for V and 4 bases for J; bases not matched to a gene: 4. CDR3 length equals 13 residues. The CDR3 sequence: CASSPDRVYEQYF. CDR3 DNA: TGTGCCAGCAGTCCGGACAGGGTGTACGAGCAGTACTTC.

The table lists this clonotype with many counts. The V gene is TRBV10-1, the J gene TRBJ1-1; 8 bases are a match to TRBD1. J lost 4 bases, V lost 0 bases, and 1 base had no gene match. The V gene's germline CDR1 is WNHNN and CDR2 SYGVQD (reference sequence). The CDR3 is made up of 14 amino acids. The CDR3 region has the DNA TGCGCCAGCAGTGAGTCGACAGGGGCCACTGAAGCTTTCTTT. It specifies CASSESTGATEAFF.

This clonotype was seen just once. The junction shows a germline mismatch at one end, possibly a read error. The chain has TRBV6-5 and TRBJ2-7, with D possibly being TRBD2 (7 bases). CDR3 length: 14 amino acids. Per the germline V gene, CDR1 is MNHEY and CDR2 is SVGAGI. CDR3 sequence: CASSYRGAIYDQYF. The DNA of the CDR3 is TGTGCCAGCAGTTACCGGGGGGCCATCTACGATCAGTACTTC.

This clonotype has ten or more counts. The V call is TRBV4-3, the J call TRBJ2-7; maybe TRBD2 (6 bases). CDR1 is LGHNA, CDR2 YSLEER, per germline. Between the trimmed V and J ends, which lost 0 bases and 7 bases, there was a span of 16 bases. This CDR3 has 15 residues. Written as DNA, the CDR3 is TGCGCCAGCAGCCAAGAGGCGACACCCCGGGGGGAGCAGTACTTC. Translated: CASSQEATPRGEQYF.

This clonotype has more than one count but fewer than ten. The V call is TRBV30, the J call TRBJ2-7, with D tentatively TRBD1 (5 bases). V was clipped by 0 bases and J by 5 bases, with 11 bases between them. The germline CDR1 and CDR2 sequences are GTSNPN and SVGIG (reference sequence). This CDR3 region has 13 residues. In DNA form, the CDR3 reads TGTGCCTGGAGTGTAACTGGCAGGGACGAGCAGTACTTC. This codes for CAWSVTGRDEQYF.

The rearrangement links TRBV18 to TRBJ2-3; 7 bases agree with TRBD1. Trimming cost V 3 bases and J 6 bases; bases outside gene matches: 12. The CDR3 extends over 16 amino acids. Per germline, CDR1 KGHSH and CDR2 LQKENI. CDR3 in DNA: TGTGCCAGCTCACCCGATACAGGGGTCCTTAGGGATACGCAGTATTTT. Protein product: CASSPDTGVLRDTQYF.

The chain links TRBV12-3 or TRBV12-4 to TRBJ1-5, with D unclear. The germline V and J ends were trimmed by 6 bases and 5 bases, with 8 bases remaining between them. This CDR3 region has 12 residues. The CDR3: CASSHEDQPQHF. CDR3 bases: TGTGCCAGCAGCCACGAGGATCAGCCCCAGCATTTT.

In its sample, this clonotype was seen many times. V gene TRBV7-2 combines with J gene TRBJ2-2; 7 bases are a match to TRBD1. The CDR3 contains 15 residues. Per the germline V gene, CDR1 is SGHTA and CDR2 is FQGNSA. Unmatched junction bases numbered 4, after V lost 2 bases and J lost 4 bases. The CDR3 nucleotides read TGTGCCAGCAGCTTAAGGACAGGCCCCACCGGGGAGCTGTTTTTT. Amino acid sequence: CASSLRTGPTGELFF.

This clonotype was seen repeatedly, ten times or more. This chain connects TRBV6-5 to TRBJ1-6; D is unclear. CDR1 and CDR2 from the germline V gene are MNHEY and SVGAGI. With 2 bases removed from V and 7 bases from J, the gap between germline ends came to 12 bases. The CDR3 sequence is 15 residues long. CDR3 protein: CASSYRRELNSPLHF. The CDR3 DNA sequence: TGTGCCAGCAGTTACAGGAGAGAGTTGAATTCACCCCTCCACTTT.

This clonotype was detected ten times or more. This chain uses TRBV20-1 with TRBJ2-3; 9 bases match TRBD2. Trimming took 3 bases from V and 4 from J; bases not matched to a gene: 8. Germline values: CDR1 DFQATT, CDR2 SNEGSKA (reference sequence). There are 15 residues in the CDR3. The DNA of the CDR3 is TGCAGTGCTAGGGGGGCTAGCGGGATGGCAGATACGCAGTATTTT. Residues: CSARGASGMADTQYF.

This clonotype was counted only a few times. This rearrangement joins TRBV5-4 to TRBJ2-5; 12 bases fit TRBD2. CDR3 length equals 14 residues. The V gene end was trimmed by 3 bases and the J gene end by 5 bases; junction bases not matched to a gene: 2. Germline V gene lookup returns CDR1 SGHNT and CDR2 YYREEE (reference sequence). Here the CDR3 reads CASSSSGRAETQYF. The CDR3 region has the DNA TGTGCCAGCAGCTCTAGCGGGAGGGCCGAGACCCAGTACTTC.

This clonotype was counted ten times or more. The V and J genes are TRBV11-2 and TRBJ1-1; D possibly corresponds to TRBD1 (5 bases). V gave up 0 bases and J gave up 1 base, with 6 bases separating them. The CDR3 is made up of 14 amino acids. The germline V gene has CDR1 SGHAT and CDR2 FQNNGV. This chain's CDR3 is CASSLDGGNTEAFF. The CDR3 nucleotides read TGTGCCAGCAGCTTAGATGGGGGGAACACTGAAGCTTTCTTT.

This clonotype appeared many times. CDR3: CATSDYRDGSYEQYF. CDR3 sequence (DNA): TGTGCCACCAGTGATTATCGGGACGGATCCTACGAGCAGTACTTC. The chain is built from TRBV24-1 and TRBJ2-7; possibly TRBD1 or TRBD2 for D (5 bases each). Germline V gene sequence: CDR1 KGHDR, CDR2 SFDVKD. Deletions cut 2 bases from V and 1 base from J, with 11 bases between. The CDR3 runs 15 residues.

This chain connects TRBV6-1 to TRBJ2-5; 11 nucleotides match TRBD1. CDR1 and CDR2 (germline): MNHNS, SASEGT. This CDR3 comprises 14 residues. V lost 6 bases and J lost 5; bases outside the gene matches: 5. CDR3 in amino acids: CASSVDRGRETQYF. CDR3 nucleotide sequence: TGTGCCAGCAGCGTGGACAGGGGGCGGGAGACCCAGTACTTC.

The CDR3 DNA follows: TGTGCCAGCAGCACCGCAGGGTATGGCTACACCTTC. This codes for CASSTAGYGYTF. The J gene is TRBJ1-2, the V gene TRBV11-2, with D maybe TRBD1 (5 bases). This CDR3 has 12 residues. From germline, CDR1 is SGHAT and CDR2 FQNNGV. V was cut by 5 bases and J by 5 bases, with 9 bases left in between.

Ten or more counts support this clonotype. J is TRBJ2-7 and V is TRBV27, with TRBD1 matching 7 bases. V lost 5 bases, J lost 4 bases, and 14 bases stayed unmatched. The CDR3 is made up of 16 amino acids. Germline-derived CDR1 and CDR2 are MNHEY and SMNVEV (reference sequence). CDR3 region: CASSPLVIGTDYEQYF. As DNA, the CDR3 is TGTGCCAGCAGTCCACTCGTTATAGGGACAGATTACGAGCAGTACTTC.

At least ten counts were recorded for this clonotype. The chain is built from TRBV29-1 and TRBJ2-7; 10 bases align to TRBD1. From germline, CDR1 is SQVTM and CDR2 ANQGSEA. CDR3 size: 13 residues. V was pared by 7 bases and J by 6 bases, with 9 bases of the junction left unmatched. The CDR3 DNA is TGCAGCGCCGACCGGGACAGGGGAGGCGAGCAGTACTTC. It specifies CSADRDRGGEQYF.

This clonotype appeared many times. This chain joins TRBV9 and TRBJ2-2; D is unclear. The CDR3 spans 12 residues. V was shortened by 6 bases and J by 7 bases, with 10 bases between the two germline ends. CDR1 is SGDLS, CDR2 YYNGEE, per germline. The CDR3 bases are TGTGCCAGCAACTCCCTCGGCGGGGAGCTGTTTTTT. As protein: CASNSLGGELFF. Using reference TRBV9 and TRBJ2-2 for the parts outside the CDR3, the full variable domain is DSGVTQTPKHLITATGQRVTLRCSPRSGDLSVYWYQQSLDQGLQFLIQYYNGEERAKGNILERFSAQQFPDLHSELNLSSLELGDSALYFCASNSLGGELFFGEGSRLTVL.

The V and J genes are TRBV18 and TRBJ2-7; D not resolved. V lost 1 base and J 3 bases, leaving 7 bases between the germline ends. Per germline, CDR1 KGHSH and CDR2 LQKENI. The CDR3 covers 13 residues. The CDR3 nucleotides read TGTGCCAGCTCACCACTGCCCGGCTACGAGCAGTACTTC. This sequence encodes CASSPLPGYEQYF.

The V and J genes are TRBV30 and TRBJ2-5; 12 bases are shared with TRBD2. Trimming at V came to 5 bases and at J to 4 bases, leaving 8 bases not matched to a gene. CDR1 is GTSNPN, CDR2 SVGIG, per germline (reference sequence). The CDR3 is 15 residues long. CDR3 bases: TGTGCCTGGTCGACGACTAGCGGGAGTCTAGAGACCCAGTACTTC. Its protein is CAWSTTSGSLETQYF.

This clonotype was seen repeatedly, ten times or more. The chain is built from TRBV28 and TRBJ2-7, with TRBD2 as a possible D gene (5 bases). CDR1 MDHEN and CDR2 SYDVKM come from the germline V gene. The CDR3 has 13 amino acids. The V and J ends lost 4 bases and 3 bases respectively, with 10 bases between them. In nucleotides, the CDR3 is TGTGCCAGCAGTTACCCCCGGGGCTACGAGCAGTACTTC. It yields the protein CASSYPRGYEQYF. The full variable domain, completed using reference TRBV28 and TRBJ2-7, is DVKVTQSSRYLVKRTGEKVFLECVQDMDHENMFWYRQDPGLGLRLIYFSYDVKMKEKGDIPEGYSVSREKKERFSLILESASTNQTSMYLCASSYPRGYEQYFGPGTRLTVT.

This clonotype came up many times. This chain links TRBV11-2 with TRBJ2-7, with D uncertain. The CDR3 loop spans 15 amino acids. Germline values: CDR1 SGHAT, CDR2 FQNNGV. Trimming removed 2 bases at V and 7 bases at J, with 18 bases between. This CDR3 reads CASSLTSEIRREQYF. CDR3 DNA sequence: TGTGCCAGCAGCTTAACCTCCGAGATAAGACGGGAGCAGTACTTC.

Remarks on this clonotype: Compared with germline, one end of the junction differs, possibly owing to a read error. V gene TRBV7-6 combines with J gene TRBJ2-5; D remains ambiguous. The CDR3 consists of 14 residues. The germline gives CDR1 SGHVS, CDR2 FNYEAQ. This CDR3 reads CASSGYGIQETQYF. The CDR3 bases are TGTGCCAGCAGTGGGTACGGAATACAAGAGACGCAGTACTTC.

There are many counts of this clonotype. The chain employs TRBV5-1 and TRBJ2-6; possible D gene TRBD2, 6 bases. The CDR3 is made up of 14 amino acids. Trimming took 1 base from V and 7 from J, leaving 9 bases between them. Germline V gene data show CDR1 as SGHRS and CDR2 as YFSETQ. CDR3 loop: CASSLSGSANVLTF. The CDR3 DNA is TGCGCCAGCAGCTTGTCCGGGAGTGCCAACGTCCTGACTTTC.